Listed below are T cell receptor beta chains from one sample, sequenced in a study of CD8 T cells in Susac syndrome. TCRdb re-derived calls from the immunoSEQ multiplex PCR reads in MiXCR, one entry per CDR3 protein. The sample yields around 200,000 distinct CDR3 sequences, over 85% seen once. Specimen: CD4+ T cells from PBMCs. These receptors all stem from a human donor in good health. The CDR3 runs from the conserved cysteine through the conserved F or W. Fields, in order: V gene, J gene, D gene, CDR3 length, CDR3 protein, CDR3 DNA. The D gene is left open where the match is weak.

v_gene: TRBV4-1
j_gene: TRBJ1-2
d_gene: NA
len: 13
CDR3aa: CASSQLDRGVYTF
CDR3nt: TGCGCCAGCAGCCAATTGGACAGAGGGGTCTACACCTTC

v_gene: TRBV27
j_gene: TRBJ2-3
d_gene: NA
len: 15
CDR3aa: CASSLSQRGTDTQYF
CDR3nt: TGTGCCAGCAGTTTATCCCAGCGAGGCACAGATACGCAGTATTTT

v_gene: TRBV27
j_gene: TRBJ1-6
d_gene: TRBD1
len: 14
CDR3aa: CASSFSRGHSPLHF
CDR3nt: TGTGCCAGCAGTTTTTCTAGGGGGCATTCACCCCTCCACTTT

v_gene: TRBV12-3/TRBV12-4
j_gene: TRBJ1-2
d_gene: NA
len: 13
CDR3aa: CASSPIQGFGYTF
CDR3nt: TGTGCCAGCAGTCCCATCCAGGGTTTTGGCTACACCTTC

v_gene: TRBV2
j_gene: TRBJ1-4
d_gene: NA
len: 13
CDR3aa: CASNPEMGEKLFF
CDR3nt: TGTGCCAGCAACCCGGAGATGGGAGAAAAACTGTTTTTT

v_gene: TRBV20-1
j_gene: TRBJ1-1
d_gene: NA
len: 12
CDR3aa: CSAVSGNTEAFF
CDR3nt: TGCAGTGCCGTCTCGGGGAACACTGAAGCTTTCTTT

v_gene: TRBV5-1
j_gene: TRBJ1-5
d_gene: NA
len: 15
CDR3aa: CASSHGTADDQPQHF
CDR3nt: TGCGCCAGCAGCCACGGGACGGCAGACGATCAGCCCCAGCATTTT

v_gene: TRBV19
j_gene: TRBJ2-1
d_gene: NA
len: 11
CDR3aa: CASIGTNEQFF
CDR3nt: TGTGCCAGTATTGGGACCAATGAGCAGTTCTTC

v_gene: TRBV29-1
j_gene: TRBJ1-5
d_gene: NA
len: 13
CDR3aa: CSVQKGPNQPQHF
CDR3nt: TGCAGCGTACAAAAGGGGCCCAATCAGCCCCAGCATTTT

v_gene: TRBV20-1
j_gene: TRBJ2-5
d_gene: TRBD2
len: 13
CDR3aa: CSASSGGRETQYF
CDR3nt: TGCAGTGCTTCCAGCGGGGGGCGAGAGACCCAGTACTTC

v_gene: TRBV9
j_gene: TRBJ2-2
d_gene: NA
len: 11
CDR3aa: CASSGPGELFF
CDR3nt: TGTGCCAGCAGTGGGCCCGGGGAGCTGTTTTTT

v_gene: TRBV3-1
j_gene: TRBJ2-2
d_gene: TRBD2
len: 15
CDR3aa: CASRRLAGGTGELFF
CDR3nt: TGTGCCAGCAGACGACTAGCGGGAGGGACCGGGGAGCTGTTTTTT

v_gene: TRBV29-1
j_gene: TRBJ2-1
d_gene: NA
len: 16
CDR3aa: CSVHPGIAKDVNEQFF
CDR3nt: TGCAGCGTTCACCCCGGGATAGCGAAGGATGTCAATGAGCAGTTCTTC